These 7 T cell receptor beta chains were sequenced from one sample in a study of CD8 T cells in Susac syndrome. A quantity of about 0.5 to 1 ug RNA underwent reverse transcription using random hexamers. TCRdb re-derived calls from the immunoSEQ multiplex PCR reads in MiXCR, one entry per CDR3 protein. Of around 300,000 distinct CDR3 sequences listed, around 92% are singletons. The material sequenced was CD4+ T cells from PBMCs. The receptors come from a human donor with multiple sclerosis.

The chain links TRBV5-4 to TRBJ1-2; 9 bases line up with TRBD1. Germline loops: CDR1 SGHNT, CDR2 YYREEE (reference sequence). The CDR3 is 13 amino acids. V was clipped by 4 bases and J by 5 bases; unmatched bases: 3. CDR3 DNA sequence: TGTGCCAGCAGCCTGGACAGGGGATATGGCTACACCTTC. The encoded protein is CASSLDRGYGYTF.

The chain joins TRBV10-2 to TRBJ2-4; D unclear. V shed 2 bases and J shed 0 bases, with 11 bases lying between them. Germline-derived CDR1 and CDR2 are WSHSY and SAAADI. The CDR3 covers 16 residues. CDR3 protein: CASSEKSYLAKNIQYF. CDR3 DNA sequence: TGCGCCAGCAGTGAGAAGTCTTACCTAGCCAAAAACATTCAGTACTTC.

The chain recombines TRBV7-9 with TRBJ2-4, with 9 bases lining up with TRBD1. The CDR3 has 16 amino acids. CDR1 SEHNR and CDR2 FQNEAQ come from the germline V gene (reference sequence). V lost 3 bases, J lost 9 bases, and 12 bases stayed unmatched. The CDR3, as DNA: TGTGCCAGCAGCTTGTGGGAGGGACAGGGCTGGAGCATTCAGTACTTC. Protein: CASSLWEGQGWSIQYF.

The chain links TRBV13 to TRBJ2-7; 9 positions match TRBD1. CDR1 is PRHDT and CDR2 is FYEKMQ in the germline V gene (reference sequence). Trimming at V came to 3 bases and at J to 4 bases, leaving 10 bases not matched to a gene. This CDR3 has 16 residues. In DNA form, the CDR3 reads TGTGCCAGCAGCTTGGCCTACAGGGGGCGTGAATACGAGCAGTACTTC. It encodes CASSLAYRGREYEQYF.

The table lists this clonotype with a count of one. This chain connects TRBV7-2 to TRBJ1-5, with D unresolved. Per the germline V gene, CDR1 is SGHTA and CDR2 is FQGNSA. V was shortened by 1 base and J by 9 bases, with 16 bases between the two germline ends. The CDR3 totals 15 residues. The CDR3 loop reads CASSLGAADGRPQHF. CDR3 DNA sequence: TGTGCCAGCAGCTTAGGGGCAGCCGACGGTCGGCCCCAGCATTTT.

This chain uses TRBV2 with TRBJ1-1; tentative D call: TRBD1 (5 bases). CDR1 is SNHLY and CDR2 is FYNNEI in the germline V gene. V was clipped by 6 bases and J by 1 base, with 9 bases between them. This CDR3 contains 13 residues. The CDR3 DNA follows: TGTGCCAGCAGCGGGGACGGGAACACTGAAGCTTTCTTT. Encoded protein: CASSGDGNTEAFF.

This clonotype was observed a few times. CDR3 protein: CASSPRTSGSYNEQFF. CDR3 coding DNA: TGTGCCAGCTCACCGAGGACTAGCGGGAGTTACAATGAGCAGTTCTTC. This chain links TRBV18 with TRBJ2-1, with TRBD2 matching over 13 bases. CDR3 size: 16 residues. Germline V lookup: CDR1 KGHSH, CDR2 LQKENI. After removal of 3 bases from V and 4 bases from J, the junction contained 3 bases not matched to a gene.